Listed below are T cell receptor beta chains from one sample, sequenced in a study of T cells in Graves' hyperthyroidism and ophthalmopathy. TCRdb used MiXCR to reprocess the multiplex PCR reads, holding one entry per CDR3 protein. The sample lists around 700,000 distinct CDR3 sequences, approximately 18% occurring once. The sequenced sample was blood. The receptor source for this set is a woman aged 45-65 years with Graves' hyperthyroidism that later progressed to Graves' ophthalmopathy. CDR3s include the opening cysteine and the closing phenylalanine or tryptophan. The D gene is left open where the match is weak. Not all rows give a size; the values are once, few, many and, for expanded clones, a class.

15	TRBV5-1	TRBJ2-7	TRBD1	many	TGCGCCAGCAGCGCCAGACAGGGACCACCCTACGAGCAGTACTTC	CASSARQGPPYEQYF
15	TRBV12-3/TRBV12-4	TRBJ2-1	TRBD1	NA	TGTGCCAGCAGTGCCGGGACAGGCCTTGGGAATGAGCAGTTCTTC	CASSAGTGLGNEQFF
16	TRBV11-2	TRBJ1-4	TRBD1	once	TGTGCCAGCAGCTTAGATATGGGACAGGGCCGGGGAAAACTGTTTTTT	CASSLDMGQGRGKLFF
17	TRBV27	TRBJ1-5	TRBD1	NA	TGTGCCAGCAGCCCTATCGCGACAGGGGGCGTCAGTCAGCCCCAGCATTTT	CASSPIATGGVSQPQHF
17	TRBV7-9	TRBJ2-7	TRBD2	many	TGTGCCAGCAGCCCGGGGGGGATTGGGGGCGCGCGGTACGAGCAGTACTTC	CASSPGGIGGARYEQYF
14	TRBV28	TRBJ1-2	TRBD1	few	TGTGCCAGCAGTACGGGACAGGGGGCACCTGGCTACACCTTC	CASSTGQGAPGYTF
15	TRBV6-1	TRBJ1-2	NA	few	TGTGCCAGCAGTGAAATCGGTTCCCCAGAGGGTGGCTACACCTTC	CASSEIGSPEGGYTF
17	TRBV7-2	TRBJ2-6	TRBD2	many	TGTGCCAGCAGCCCGGGACTAGCGGGGGATGGGGCCAACGTCCTGACTTTC	CASSPGLAGDGANVLTF
14	TRBV10-3	TRBJ2-5	TRBD2	NA	TGTGCCACCGAGACTAGCGGGGGGGAAGAGACCCAGTACTTC	CATETSGGEETQYF
15	TRBV7-9	TRBJ2-7	NA	few	TGTGCCAGCAGCCCACGGGCAGGATTAACCTACGAGCAGTACTTC	CASSPRAGLTYEQYF
15	TRBV7-7	TRBJ1-1	NA	NA	TGTGCTATCAGCTTCCCCCCGGGGGAGGGCACTGAAGCTTTCTTT	CAISFPPGEGTEAFF
15	TRBV3-1	TRBJ2-5	TRBD2	many	TGTGCCAGCAGCCAGCCTATCGGGGGGGCTGAGACCCAGTACTTC	CASSQPIGGAETQYF
16	TRBV7-4	TRBJ2-1	NA	many	TGTGCCAGCAGCTTAGTGCGGGTTATCTCCGACAATGAGCAGTTCTTC	CASSLVRVISDNEQFF
16	TRBV6-1	TRBJ1-5	TRBD1	many	TGTGCCAGCCGAGGGGAGGGCAGGGGGGGGAATCAGCCCCAGCATTTT	CASRGEGRGGNQPQHF
15	TRBV3-1	TRBJ2-7	TRBD2	NA	TGTGCCAGCAGCTGGAGACTAGCGGGATCCTACGAGCAGTACTTC	CASSWRLAGSYEQYF
15	TRBV6-1	TRBJ2-5	NA	few	TGTGCCAGCAGTCAAGGAGGTGGGGGGCGAGAGACCCAGTACTTC	CASSQGGGGRETQYF
15	TRBV5-1	TRBJ2-1	NA	NA	TGCGCCAGCAGCTTGGATGGGTACTCCTACAATGAGCAGTTCTTC	CASSLDGYSYNEQFF
15	TRBV6-5	TRBJ1-4	NA	NA	TGTGCCAGCAGTTACAGAGGAACTTCGAATGAAAAACTGTTTTTT	CASSYRGTSNEKLFF
15	TRBV20-1	TRBJ2-4	NA	many	TGCAGTGCCCCCCCCCCAACTAGTGCCAAAAACATTCAGTACTTC	CSAPPPTSAKNIQYF
14	TRBV3-1	TRBJ1-6	NA	NA	TGTGCCAGCAGCCAAGATAGGACCCATGGGGCCCTCCACTTT	CASSQDRTHGALHF
13	TRBV6-1	TRBJ1-5	NA	NA	TGTGCCAGCGGTGGTCGCTCCAATCAGCCCCAGCATTTT	CASGGRSNQPQHF
15	TRBV12-3/TRBV12-4	TRBJ1-2	TRBD1	many	TGTGCCAGCAGTTTCCGAGGGACAGGGAACTATGGCTACACCTTC	CASSFRGTGNYGYTF
17	TRBV20-1	TRBJ1-1	TRBD1	few	TGCAGTGTGTTTTCGGTAACAGGGGGGATCATGAACACTGAAGCTTTCTTT	CSVFSVTGGIMNTEAFF
15	TRBV5-1	TRBJ1-1	NA	many	TGCGCCAGCAGCGATCCCAGGTTGGTGAACACTGAAGCTTTCTTT	CASSDPRLVNTEAFF
14	TRBV7-6	TRBJ2-5	NA	few	TGTGCCAGCAGCCCAACGGCGGCCCAAGAGACCCAGTACTTC	CASSPTAAQETQYF
15	TRBV5-1	TRBJ1-5	NA	many	TGCGCCAGCAGCTTGAATGGCGAGCCCCATCAGCCCCAGCATTTT	CASSLNGEPHQPQHF
14	TRBV3-1	TRBJ1-6	TRBD1	few	TGTGCCAGCCGGACAGGGGGGTGGAATTCACCCCTCCACTTT	CASRTGGWNSPLHF
16	TRBV2	TRBJ1-1	NA	many	TGTGCCAGCAGTGAAGCATCAGGGGCCGTTGGCACTGAAGCTTTCTTT	CASSEASGAVGTEAFF
13	TRBV19	TRBJ1-2	NA	NA	TGTGCCAGTAGTGGAAGGGCAGGCTCTGGCTACACCTTC	CASSGRAGSGYTF
12	TRBV10-3	TRBJ2-2	NA	many	TGTGCCATCAGTGAGGGGACCGGGGAGCTGTTTTTT	CAISEGTGELFF
18	TRBV7-9	TRBJ2-7	TRBD1	many	TGTGCCAGCAGCCCCGCCCCTTCGGGACAGGGAGCCTCCTACGAGCAGTACTTC	CASSPAPSGQGASYEQYF
19	TRBV6-1	TRBJ1-2	NA	NA	TGTGCCAGCAGTGGACAATCGGTTGGGGGGCCACCAGGATCCTATGGCTACACCTTC	CASSGQSVGGPPGSYGYTF
15	TRBV4-1	TRBJ1-2	TRBD1	few	TGCGCCAGCAGCCACCCGGGACAGGGGAACTATGGCTACACCTTC	CASSHPGQGNYGYTF
12	TRBV2	TRBJ1-2	NA	many	TGTGCCAGCAGTATTGGTCAGAATGGCTACACCTTC	CASSIGQNGYTF
14	TRBV7-9	TRBJ1-5	NA	few	TGTGCCAGCAGCTTCGGCGGGGACGGTCAGCCCCAGCATTTT	CASSFGGDGQPQHF
15	TRBV5-4	TRBJ1-3	NA	few	TGTGCCAGCAGCTTTCGCCCGGCCTCTGGAAACACCATATATTTT	CASSFRPASGNTIYF
15	TRBV20-1	TRBJ2-1	TRBD2	few	TGCAGTGCTAGAGATCCTAGCGGGGGGGGAAATGAGCAGTTCTTC	CSARDPSGGGNEQFF
15	TRBV6-2/TRBV6-3	TRBJ1-4	TRBD1	NA	TGTGCCAGCAGTCTGGGGGACAGTACTAATGAAAAACTGTTTTTT	CASSLGDSTNEKLFF
14	TRBV27	TRBJ2-7	NA	NA	TGTGCCAGCAGTTTAGTTGGGGGACTGTACGAGCAGTACTTC	CASSLVGGLYEQYF
15	TRBV13	TRBJ2-7	TRBD2	NA	TGTGCCAGCAGCTTAGGCCTCGGGGGGAGATACGAGCAGTACTTC	CASSLGLGGRYEQYF
15	TRBV6-1	TRBJ1-3	NA	NA	TGTGCCAGCAGCCAGGGGAGAGTCTCTGGAGACACCATATATTTT	CASSQGRVSGDTIYF
13	TRBV5-4	TRBJ2-7	NA	once	TGTGCCAGCAGCTCACACCCCCGGCAGGAGCAGTACTTC	CASSSHPRQEQYF
13	TRBV4-1	TRBJ1-2	NA	NA	TGCGCCAGCAGCCAAGACAACAGGGATGGCTACACCTTC	CASSQDNRDGYTF
16	TRBV12-5	TRBJ1-3	NA	NA	TGTGCTAGTGGTTTCCTTTACAGTAACTCTGGAAACACCATATATTTT	CASGFLYSNSGNTIYF
15	TRBV15	TRBJ1-5	NA	few	TGTGCCACCAGCGGACAGACGGATAGCAATCAGCCCCAGCATTTT	CATSGQTDSNQPQHF
12	TRBV5-1	TRBJ1-1	NA	many	TGCGCCAGCAGCTTCAACAGCCTTGAAGCTTTCTTT	CASSFNSLEAFF
15	TRBV7-9	TRBJ2-5	NA	NA	TGTGCCAGCAGCGAAGCTATCGACTCGCCAGAGACCCAGTACTTC	CASSEAIDSPETQYF
16	TRBV5-1	TRBJ1-2	NA	few	TGCGCCAGCAGCCCGGCACGGGGACCCGGAAACTATGGCTACACCTTC	CASSPARGPGNYGYTF
14	TRBV3-1	TRBJ1-2	NA	many	TGTGCCAGCAGCCAAAGAGGCCAGGTCTATGGCTACACCTTC	CASSQRGQVYGYTF
14	TRBV20-1	TRBJ2-5	TRBD2	NA	TGCAGTGCTATTTTCGGGGGGAATCAAGAGACCCAGTACTTC	CSAIFGGNQETQYF
16	TRBV20-1	TRBJ2-3	TRBD2	few	TGCAGTACGGGACTAGCGGGGGGGCTTGGCACAGATACGCAGTATTTT	CSTGLAGGLGTDTQYF
14	TRBV29-1	TRBJ1-1	TRBD1	NA	TGCAGCGTTCGGGACAGAGTAATGAACACTGAAGCTTTCTTT	CSVRDRVMNTEAFF
13	TRBV7-9	TRBJ2-3	NA	few	TGTGCCAGCAGCGGGCTAGCTAAAGATACGCAGTATTTT	CASSGLAKDTQYF